One and the same sample provided the 23 T cell receptor beta chains below, sequenced in a study of early T cells in non-severe SARS-CoV-2 infection. TCRdb used MiXCR to reprocess the 5' RACE reads, holding one entry per CDR3 protein. The table has 85,000 to 95,000 distinct CDR3 sequences, 14% to 15% seen once; the top ten hold just under 0.6%. Sequencing was done on a sample of whole blood. The receptors here all came from an adult who was a healthcare worker with PCR-confirmed SARS-CoV-2 infection or an uninfected control (not recorded which).

The V gene is TRBV4-2, the J gene TRBJ2-2; possible D gene TRBD2, 5 bases. This CDR3 has 17 residues. Germline-derived CDR1 and CDR2 are LGHNA and YNFKEQ. V gave up 0 bases and J gave up 3 bases, with 14 bases separating them. In DNA form, the CDR3 reads TGTGCCAGCAGCCAAGATCGATGGATCGGGGACACCGGGGAGCTGTTTTTT. Translated: CASSQDRWIGDTGELFF.

This clonotype was seen a handful of times. The gene calls are TRBV11-2 and TRBJ1-1; D not certain. Trimming stripped 5 bases from V and 0 bases from J, with 7 bases between. The CDR3 covers 13 residues. Germline V CDR1 and CDR2: SGHAT, FQNNGV. CDR3 sequence reads: CASSVDLNTEAFF. The CDR3 DNA sequence: TGTGCCAGCAGCGTTGATTTGAACACTGAAGCTTTCTTT. Full variable domain (outside the CDR3, taken from reference TRBV11-2 and TRBJ1-1): EAGVAQSPRYKIIEKRQSVAFWCNPISGHATLYWYQQILGQGPKLLIQFQNNGVVDDSQLPKDRFSAERLKGVDSTLKIQPAKLEDSAVYLCASSVDLNTEAFFGQGTRLTVV.

This clonotype was counted between two and nine times. The chain uses TRBV4-1 and TRBJ2-1; D perhaps matches TRBD2 (6 bases). The V gene's germline CDR1 is MGHRA and CDR2 YSYEKL. Trimming left V 1 base short and J 5 bases short, with 9 bases between. This CDR3 has 14 residues. The CDR3 coding sequence is TGCGCCAGCAGCCAAGGGACTATGAACAATGAGCAGTTCTTC. This encodes CASSQGTMNNEQFF.

This rearrangement joins TRBV3-1 to TRBJ1-1, with 9 positions matching TRBD1. The CDR3 runs to 14 residues. Germline values: CDR1 LGHDT, CDR2 YNNKEL (reference sequence). V was clipped by 3 bases and J by 4 bases; unmatched bases: 3. The CDR3 sequence: CASSQPGQGTEAFF. In DNA form, the CDR3 reads TGTGCCAGCAGCCAGCCGGGACAGGGCACTGAAGCTTTCTTT.

This chain links TRBV20-1 with TRBJ1-1, with D maybe TRBD1 (5 bases). V dropped 6 bases and J dropped 0 bases, with 17 bases sitting between them. The CDR3 runs to 15 residues. Per the germline V gene, CDR1 is DFQATT and CDR2 is SNEGSKA (reference sequence). In DNA form, the CDR3 reads TGCAGTGCCATAAGATTACAGGACATGAACACTGAAGCTTTCTTT. It codes for CSAIRLQDMNTEAFF.

Remarks on this clonotype: In this CDR3 the conserved last residue, phenylalanine or tryptophan, is missing, so a read error is likely. This chain connects TRBV29-1 to TRBJ2-3, with D perhaps given as TRBD1 or TRBD2 (5 bases each). Per germline, CDR1 SQVTM and CDR2 ANQGSEA. The CDR3 sequence is 15 residues long. The V end lost 6 bases, the J end lost 0 bases, and 16 bases lay between the germline ends. The CDR3 loop is CSVTTGTASTDTQYL. The CDR3 nucleotides read TGCAGCGTCACTACCGGGACCGCTAGCACAGATACGCAGTATTTA.

This clonotype was picked up many times. V is TRBV5-4 and J is TRBJ1-5; D not certain. The CDR3 length is 14 residues. The germline V gene has CDR1 SGHNT and CDR2 YYREEE (reference sequence). The V gene lost 0 bases and the J gene lost 2 bases, with 6 bases spanning the gap. DNA for the CDR3: TGTGCCAGCAGCTTGGCCGGGGGCAATCAGCCCCAGCATTTT. Translating gives CASSLAGGNQPQHF. Complete variable domain (other parts from reference TRBV5-4 and TRBJ1-5): ETGVTQSPTHLIKTRGQQVTLRCSSQSGHNTVSWYQQALGQGPQFIFQYYREEENGRGNFPPRFSGLQFPNYSSELNVNALELDDSALYLCASSLAGGNQPQHFGDGTRLSIL.

J is TRBJ2-7 and V is TRBV5-4; 9 positions agree with TRBD1. V was pared by 2 bases and J by 2 bases, with 2 bases of the junction left unmatched. There are 14 residues in the CDR3. Germline V lookup: CDR1 SGHNT, CDR2 YYREEE (reference sequence). The chain's CDR3 is CASSLGQGPYEQYV. CDR3 DNA sequence: TGTGCCAGCAGCTTAGGACAGGGGCCCTACGAGCAGTACGTC.

This clonotype has only a few counts. Here the CDR3 reads CASSWEVSYEQYV. For the CDR3, the DNA is TGTGCCAGCAGCTGGGAGGTTTCCTACGAGCAGTACGTC. V is TRBV6-5 and J is TRBJ2-7; D perhaps matches TRBD2 (6 bases). The CDR3 contains 13 residues. Germline CDR1 reads MNHEY; CDR2 reads SVGAGI. V shed 6 bases and J shed 1 base, with 10 bases lying between them.

The chain has TRBV29-1 and TRBJ2-2; D call uncertain. CDR3 length: 12 amino acids. Germline values: CDR1 SQVTM, CDR2 ANQGSEA. With 6 bases removed from V and 4 bases from J, the gap between germline ends came to 9 bases. This CDR3 reads CSVARGTGELFF. DNA of the CDR3: TGCAGCGTGGCCCGTGGCACCGGGGAGCTGTTTTTT.

The V gene is TRBV30, the J gene TRBJ2-3, with TRBD1 as a possible D gene (6 bases). V lost 1 base to trimming and J lost 3 bases, with 11 bases between them. CDR3 length: 14 amino acids. The germline V gene encodes CDR1 GTSNPN and CDR2 SVGIG (reference sequence). The CDR3 DNA follows: TGTGCCTGGAGTGCCGGGCAGGGGACAGATACGCAGTATTTT. This sequence encodes CAWSAGQGTDTQYF.

The table lists this clonotype with a few counts. J is TRBJ2-1 and V is TRBV7-3; possibly TRBD1 or TRBD2 for D (6 bases each). V lost 1 base to trimming and J lost 7 bases, with 14 bases between them. Germline CDR1 is SGHTA and CDR2 is FQGTGA. The CDR3 loop spans 15 amino acids. The CDR3 DNA reads TGTGCCAGCAGCTTAATGGGGGGCCGTGGAAATGAGCAGTTCTTC. Its translation: CASSLMGGRGNEQFF.

This clonotype occurred a few times. V gene TRBV29-1 combines with J gene TRBJ2-5; D not resolved. CDR3 size: 13 residues. Deletions cut 4 bases from V and 4 bases from J, with 13 bases between. Germline CDR1 reads SQVTM; CDR2 reads ANQGSEA. CDR3 amino acids: CSVGALIGETQYF. The CDR3 coding sequence is TGCAGCGTTGGGGCTTTGATTGGAGAGACCCAGTACTTC. Together with reference TRBV29-1 and TRBJ2-5, the CDR3 gives the full variable domain: SAVISQKPSRDICQRGTSLTIQCQVDSQVTMMFWYRQQPGQSLTLIATANQGSEATYESGFVIDKFPISRPNLTFSTLTVSNMSPEDSSIYLCSVGALIGETQYFGPGTRLLVL.

This clonotype was seen many times. V gene TRBV2 combines with J gene TRBJ2-1, with D tentatively TRBD1 (6 bases). Germline CDR1 SNHLY, CDR2 FYNNEI. CDR3 size: 15 residues. V lost 5 bases and J lost 2, with 13 bases in between. The CDR3 sequence is CASSLGQPAYNEQFF. DNA of the CDR3: TGTGCCAGCAGTCTGGGACAACCGGCCTACAATGAGCAGTTCTTC.

This chain links TRBV20-1 with TRBJ1-1; tentative D call: TRBD1 (5 bases). From germline, CDR1 is DFQATT and CDR2 SNEGSKA (reference sequence). Trimming took off 0 bases at V and 4 bases at J, with 12 bases between the two ends. The length of the CDR3 is 14 residues. The CDR3 sequence: CSARDWGRGTEAFF. The CDR3 coding sequence is TGCAGTGCTAGAGATTGGGGCCGGGGCACTGAAGCTTTCTTT.

This clonotype occurred many times. The rearrangement uses TRBV29-1 and TRBJ1-2; D call uncertain. Trimming cost V 8 bases and J 5 bases, with 12 bases left between them. The CDR3 covers 11 residues. The germline V gene has CDR1 SQVTM and CDR2 ANQGSEA. The CDR3 DNA reads as TGCAGCTCCTGGGCGGGTTATGGCTACACCTTC. Encoded protein: CSSWAGYGYTF.

The rearrangement links TRBV7-2 to TRBJ2-1; TRBD2 is a possible D gene (5 bases). Germline assignment: CDR1 SGHTA and CDR2 FQGNSA. The CDR3 is 15 amino acids. V shed 0 bases and J shed 2 bases, with 8 bases lying between them. The CDR3 is CASSLARRAYNEQFF. CDR3 coding DNA: TGTGCCAGCAGCTTAGCGAGGCGGGCCTACAATGAGCAGTTCTTC.

The rearrangement uses TRBV7-6 and TRBJ2-1; TRBD2 agrees at 8 bases. The V and J ends lost 5 bases and 7 bases, in that order; junction bases with no gene match: 13. CDR1 is SGHVS, CDR2 FNYEAQ, per germline. This CDR3 region has 16 residues. CDR3 nucleotides: TGTGCCAGCAGCACCACTAGCGGATCCGTACTGAATGAGCAGTTCTTC. As protein: CASSTTSGSVLNEQFF.

The rearrangement joins TRBV3-1 to TRBJ1-6; D gene unclear. The CDR3 contains 15 residues. Germline V gene data show CDR1 as LGHDT and CDR2 as YNNKEL (reference sequence). V was clipped by 1 base and J by 6 bases, with 10 bases between them. CDR3 region: CASSQGNRINSPLHF. The CDR3, as DNA: TGTGCCAGCAGCCAAGGTAACAGAATTAATTCACCCCTCCACTTT. Complete variable domain (other parts from reference TRBV3-1 and TRBJ1-6): DTAVSQTPKYLVTQMGNDKSIKCEQNLGHDTMYWYKQDSKKFLKIMFSYNNKELIINETVPNRFSPKSPDKAHLNLHINSLELGDSAVYFCASSQGNRINSPLHFGNGTRLTVT.

This clonotype was detected a few times. The rearrangement joins TRBV5-5 to TRBJ2-3; D possibly corresponds to TRBD2 (7 bases). V lost 0 bases and J lost 6, with 17 bases in between. CDR3 size: 16 residues. Germline-derived CDR1 and CDR2 are SGHKS and YYEKEE (reference sequence). This CDR3 reads CASSLEWGGGDDTQYF. Written as DNA, the CDR3 is TGTGCCAGCAGCTTGGAATGGGGGGGCGGAGACGATACGCAGTATTTT. Together with reference TRBV5-5 and TRBJ2-3, the CDR3 gives the full variable domain: DAGVTQSPTHLIKTRGQQVTLRCSPISGHKSVSWYQQVLGQGPQFIFQYYEKEERGRGNFPDRFSARQFPNYSSELNVNALLLGDSALYLCASSLEWGGGDDTQYFGPGTRLTVL.

This clonotype has only a few counts. Relative to the germline gene, one junction end is altered; a read error may explain this. This chain links TRBV2 with TRBJ2-3; 9 bases are shared with TRBD2. The CDR3 contains 15 residues. The germline V gene has CDR1 SNHLY and CDR2 FYNNEI. The CDR3 coding sequence is TGTGCCAGCAGGGAAGCGGGGGGATACACAGATACGCAGTATTTT. It codes for CASREAGGYTDTQYF.

The chain carries TRBV29-1 and TRBJ1-2; TRBD1 agrees at 7 bases. This CDR3 is 15 amino acids long. Unmatched junction bases numbered 16, after V lost 4 bases and J lost 8 bases. The germline V gene has CDR1 SQVTM and CDR2 ANQGSEA. The CDR3 DNA is TGCAGCGTTGCAGGGGGATGGGGATGGGTTGCAGGCTACACCTTC. It specifies CSVAGGWGWVAGYTF.

The sample holds many counts of this clonotype. The rearrangement joins TRBV7-9 to TRBJ2-1, with D possibly being TRBD2 (6 bases). From germline, CDR1 is SEHNR and CDR2 FQNEAQ (reference sequence). This CDR3 comprises 13 residues. Deletions cut 5 bases from V and 8 bases from J, with 13 bases between. CDR3 in amino acids: CASSPPSAYEQFF. CDR3 DNA sequence: TGTGCCAGCAGCCCACCTAGCGCGTATGAGCAGTTCTTC.